These 24 T cell receptor beta chains originate from one sample sequenced in a study of blood T cell repertoires in COVID-19. TCRdb keeps only in-frame clones here, not all; method: immunoSEQ multiplex PCR. The table lists roughly 97,000 clones, roughly 82% of them singletons. The specimen was peripheral blood. The receptors were sampled from a man aged 55 to 69 with acute or convalescent COVID-19.

V gene TRBV7-8 combines with J gene TRBJ1-5; 9 bases agree with TRBD1. The CDR3 is made up of 19 amino acids. Germline V gene sequence: CDR1 SGHVS, CDR2 FQNEAQ. V shed 5 bases, J shed 0 bases, and the junction held 14 bases outside the gene matches. CDR3: CASSARTGGAGYSNQPQHF. The CDR3, as DNA: TGTGCCAGCAGCGCCAGAACAGGGGGCGCGGGGTATAGCAATCAGCCCCAGCATTTT.

The V and J genes are TRBV4-1 and TRBJ2-2, with 9 bases matching TRBD1. Trimming cost V 4 bases and J 11 bases; bases outside gene matches: 11. Germline lookup yields CDR1 MGHRA and CDR2 YSYEKL. The CDR3 runs 15 residues. DNA for the CDR3: TGCGCCAGCAGCCCTTATAGACAGGGGGGACTCGAGCTGTTTTTT. Amino acid sequence: CASSPYRQGGLELFF.

The chain joins TRBV10-3 to TRBJ2-1; 7 bases are shared with TRBD1. V dropped 4 bases and J dropped 3; count of bases not matched to a gene: 3. Germline lookup yields CDR1 ENHRY and CDR2 SYGVKD. The CDR3 covers 14 residues. The CDR3 here is CAISARQGYNEQFF. CDR3 in DNA: TGTGCCATCAGTGCTAGACAGGGCTACAATGAGCAGTTCTTC.

This chain uses TRBV30 with TRBJ2-5; weak D call: TRBD2 (6 bases). Germline values: CDR1 GTSNPN, CDR2 SVGIG (reference sequence). This CDR3 has 13 amino acids. Trimming pared 3 bases from V and 2 bases from J, leaving 10 bases between. CDR3 DNA: TGTGCCTGGAGCGGGGGAATACAAGAGACCCAGTACTTC. It encodes CAWSGGIQETQYF.

This clone appeared a single time. The chain combines TRBV3-1 (or the pseudogene TRBV3-2) with TRBJ1-2; tentative D call: TRBD1 (6 bases). The CDR3 runs 13 residues. The V and J ends lost 3 bases and 3 bases respectively, with 8 bases between them. CDR1 is LGHDT and CDR2 is YNNKEL in the germline V gene (reference sequence). The CDR3 loop reads CASSQGADYGYTF. CDR3 nucleotide sequence: TGTGCCAGCAGCCAGGGGGCTGACTATGGCTACACCTTC.

This clone was observed a handful of times. This chain links TRBV4-3 with TRBJ2-4; D is perhaps TRBD2 (6 bases). Looked up from germline, CDR1 is LGHNA and CDR2 is YSLEER. V was shortened by 0 bases and J by 4 bases, with 16 bases between the two germline ends. The CDR3 runs 17 residues. The CDR3 coding sequence is TGCGCCAGCAGCCAAGAAGGGCGTGGGGGAGGAAAAAACATTCAGTACTTC. Its translation is CASSQEGRGGGKNIQYF.

The chain uses TRBV10-3 and TRBJ2-3; no definite D call. Germline lookup yields CDR1 ENHRY and CDR2 SYGVKD. The CDR3 length is 12 residues. V lost 7 bases and J lost 0, with 5 bases in between. The CDR3: CAIMASTDTQYF. In DNA form, the CDR3 reads TGTGCCATCATGGCTAGCACAGATACGCAGTATTTT.

The chain has TRBV11-3 and TRBJ2-5, with 8 bases identical to TRBD2. CDR1 and CDR2 (germline): SGHNT, YENEEA. This CDR3 region has 16 residues. V was clipped by 1 base and J by 5 bases; unmatched bases: 9. CDR3 sequence: CASSLVLAATGETQYF. The DNA for the CDR3 is TGTGCCAGCAGCTTAGTACTAGCGGCCACCGGGGAGACCCAGTACTTC.

This clone has a handful of counts. CDR3 nucleotide sequence: TGTGCCAGCAGCGGGAAGCCTAAACAGGGAATAAACATTCAGTACTTC. This translates into CASSGKPKQGINIQYF. The chain couples TRBV5-4 to TRBJ2-4; D is possibly TRBD1 (6 bases). V dropped 4 bases and J dropped 6 bases, with 20 bases sitting between them. CDR1 and CDR2 (germline): SGHNT, YYREEE (reference sequence). The CDR3 runs to 16 residues.

V is TRBV7-2 and J is TRBJ2-7; TRBD2 might be the D (6 bases). Trimming stripped 5 bases from V and 3 bases from J, with 11 bases between. CDR1 and CDR2 from the germline V gene are SGHTA and FQGNSA. This CDR3 is 13 amino acids long. CDR3 coding DNA: TGTGCCAGCAGCCATAGCGGAGGCTACGAGCAGTACGTC. Encoded protein: CASSHSGGYEQYV.

The chain uses TRBV5-1 and TRBJ1-2; a possible D gene is TRBD1 (5 bases). Germline V gene lookup returns CDR1 SGHRS and CDR2 YFSETQ. The CDR3 length is 13 residues. The V end lost 0 bases, the J end lost 6 bases, and 9 bases lay between the germline ends. DNA of the CDR3: TGCGCCAGCAGCTTGGGCCAAGGGGATGGCTACACCTTC. Its protein is CASSLGQGDGYTF.

The chain carries TRBV5-1 and TRBJ1-3, with D possibly TRBD1 on 6 matching bases. The CDR3 sequence is 17 residues long. V dropped 0 bases and J dropped 4 bases, with 17 bases sitting between them. Germline CDR1 and CDR2: SGHRS and YFSETQ. The CDR3 spells CASSLVPGQPLGNTIYF. CDR3 DNA sequence: TGCGCCAGCAGCTTGGTACCCGGACAGCCGTTGGGAAACACCATATATTTT.

V usage is TRBV24-1 and J usage is TRBJ2-3, with TRBD2 as a possible D gene (6 bases). Trimming stripped 6 bases from V and 4 bases from J, with 13 bases between. The CDR3 is 14 residues long. Germline CDR1 and CDR2: KGHDR and SFDVKD. In DNA, the CDR3 is TGTGCCACCAGTACCGGGGGTCCCTCAGATACGCAGTATTTT. It is translated as CATSTGGPSDTQYF.

The CDR3 DNA reads as TGTGCCAGCAGTAAGCCGGGAGCTGCAACTAATGAAAAACTGTTTTTT. As protein: CASSKPGAATNEKLFF. This chain joins TRBV25-1 and TRBJ1-4; D remains ambiguous. CDR3 length: 16 amino acids. Germline values: CDR1 MGHDK, CDR2 SYGVNS. The V gene lost 5 bases and the J gene lost 0 bases, with 13 bases spanning the gap.

This clone was found a few times. The V and J genes are TRBV18 and TRBJ2-2; 12 positions agree with TRBD1. The CDR3 totals 18 residues. The junction had 9 bases not matched to a gene; V was cut back by 6 bases and J by 1 base. The germline V gene encodes CDR1 KGHSH and CDR2 LQKENI. CDR3 nucleotide sequence: TGTGCCAGCTCGTCACTGGGACAGGGGGCGAAGAACACCGGGGAGCTGTTTTTT. Translated, it gives CASSSLGQGAKNTGELFF.

This CDR3 reads CASSSGQVTGELFF. CDR3 nucleotides: TGTGCCAGCAGCTCTGGACAGGTCACCGGGGAGCTGTTTTTT. The V gene is TRBV5-5, the J gene TRBJ2-2; TRBD1 matches 7 bases. The trim removed 3 bases at V and 4 bases at J, leaving 3 bases unmatched. Per the germline V gene, CDR1 is SGHKS and CDR2 is YYEKEE (reference sequence). CDR3 size: 14 residues.

V gene TRBV3-1 (or the pseudogene TRBV3-2) combines with J gene TRBJ1-2; possible D gene TRBD1, 5 bases. This CDR3 is built from 14 residues. V lost 6 bases, J lost 5 bases, and 16 bases lay in between. In germline, CDR1 is LGHDT, CDR2 YNNKEL (reference sequence). The DNA for the CDR3 is TGTGCCAGCAGTCCTGGCAGGGTCATTTATGGCTACACCTTC. As protein: CASSPGRVIYGYTF.

This chain links TRBV23-1 with TRBJ1-1, with 7 bases fitting TRBD1. TRBV23-1 is known as an ORF, though its function is uncertain. The CDR3 covers 15 residues. The V and J ends lost 0 bases and 3 bases, in that order; junction bases with no gene match: 4. The CDR3 loop reads CASSQSWDSHTEAFF. The CDR3 bases are TGCGCCAGCAGTCAATCTTGGGACAGCCACACTGAAGCTTTCTTT.

This clone has only one observation. The genes are TRBV28 and TRBJ2-5; 10 bases agree with TRBD1. The CDR3 is 16 amino acids. With V trimmed by 6 bases and J by 0 bases, 7 bases remained unmatched. CDR1 is MDHEN and CDR2 is SYDVKM in the germline V gene. The CDR3 here is CASSGGTGEYQETQYF. The DNA of the CDR3 is TGTGCCAGCAGCGGGGGGACAGGGGAATACCAAGAGACCCAGTACTTC.

V is TRBV6-6 and J is TRBJ2-2; 7 nucleotides match TRBD2. The CDR3 is 13 residues long. In germline, CDR1 is MNHNY, CDR2 SVGAGI (reference sequence). In DNA form, the CDR3 reads TGTGCTACCGGGACTACGAACACCGGGGAGCTGTTTTTT. Its protein is CATGTTNTGELFF.

The rearrangement uses TRBV5-1 and TRBJ2-1; TRBD2 aligns across 10 bases. Germline lookup yields CDR1 SGHRS and CDR2 YFSETQ. This CDR3 region has 14 residues. The ends lost 4 bases at V and 5 bases at J; junction bases unmatched: 3. The CDR3: CASSRAGGNNEQFF. In nucleotides, the CDR3 is TGCGCCAGCAGCCGAGCGGGAGGGAACAATGAGCAGTTCTTC.

This clone was detected only once. The chain links TRBV7-5 to TRBJ2-7; TRBD1 was called by the table and not checked on the DNA. TRBV7-5 is deemed a pseudogene. This CDR3 is 18 amino acids long. This CDR3 is CVRSAGTGSGCRGDEQYF. The CDR3 DNA follows: TGTGTCAGAAGCGCCGGGACAGGGTCTGGCTGCAGGGGCGACGAGCAGTACTTC.

V usage is TRBV29-1 and J usage is TRBJ2-3, with a possible D match to TRBD2 (6 bases). Germline V gene lookup returns CDR1 SQVTM and CDR2 ANQGSEA. The CDR3 sequence is 13 residues long. The ends were cut back, 7 bases at V and 4 bases at J, with 15 bases in the middle. This CDR3 is CSADGRISDTQYF. DNA of the CDR3: TGCAGCGCCGACGGGAGAATATCAGATACGCAGTATTTT.

V and J are TRBV6-5 and TRBJ1-1; TRBD1 might be the D (5 bases). The germline CDR1 and CDR2 sequences are MNHEY and SVGAGI. The V end lost 7 bases, the J end lost 6 bases, and 9 bases lay between the germline ends. The CDR3 is made up of 11 amino acids. The CDR3 nucleotides are TGTGCCAGCACCAGGGTTGCTGAAGCTTTCTTT. Translated, it gives CASTRVAEAFF.